This paragraph covers one TCR beta chain sequence. These data originate in a study of cytotoxic CD8 clonotypes in ibrutinib-treated CLL. Study as a whole: Samples showed on average approximately 270,000 productive templates and about 100,000 productive rearrangements.

The data were produced by immunoSEQ multiplex PCR, yet TCRdb's version contains in-frame clones alone and is incomplete. The sample has roughly 130,000 clones, under 95% seen once. J lost 3 bases, V lost 4 bases, and 4 bases had no gene match. The CDR3 spans 16 residues. Germline CDR1 reads SGHRS; CDR2 reads YFSETQ. The sample consisted of PBMCs, taken after 12 months of ibrutinib treatment. The TCR sequence derives from a human donor with chronic lymphocytic leukemia. The V call is TRBV5-1, the J call TRBJ2-3, with 14 bases identical to TRBD2. Here the CDR3 reads CASSPGLAGETDTQYF. CDR3 coding DNA: TGCGCCAGCAGCCCGGGACTAGCGGGAGAAACAGATACGCAGTATTTT. The variable domain in full, with the rest retrieved from reference TRBV5-1 and TRBJ2-3, is KAGVTQTPRYLIKTRGQQVTLSCSPISGHRSVSWYQQTPGQGLQFLFEYFSETQRNKGNFPGRFSGRQFSNSRSEMNVSTLELGDSALYLCASSPGLAGETDTQYFGPGTRLTVL.